The T cell receptor (beta chain) described here comes from a study of technical replicates of blood from several donors. Using immunoSEQ multiplex PCR, the repertoire was profiled, and TCRdb retains in-frame clones only, with some absent. The table lists tens of thousands of clones, 90% to 97% of them singletons. Germline V gives CDR1 SGHNT, CDR2 YYREEE (reference sequence). This CDR3 contains 15 residues. V trimming: 1 base; J trimming: 4 bases; junction bases outside the gene matches: 7. This clone was counted once. The receptor's source is a human donor in good health. Material for sequencing was T cells isolated from PBMCs. The chain recombines TRBV5-4 with TRBJ2-7, with 8 bases fitting TRBD2. Here the CDR3 reads CASSLMASGPYEQYF. Here the CDR3 DNA reads TGTGCCAGCAGCTTGATGGCTAGCGGGCCATACGAGCAGTACTTC.